A selection of T cell receptor beta chains follows, all from one sample in a study of blood T cell repertoires in COVID-19. The method was immunoSEQ multiplex PCR; TCRdb's version includes in-frame clones alone and lacks a portion of them. There are about 240,000 clones in the sample; approximately 85% occur only once, and roughly 4.7% lies in the top ten. Sequencing used peripheral blood. These receptors were collected from a woman aged 65 to 85 with acute or convalescent COVID-19. CDR3s leave out the opening cysteine and the closing phenylalanine or tryptophan. The D gene is left open where the match is weak.

CDR3,D,V
ATSEGSGYT,.,TRBV24-1
ASSQDRIAGGPIYEQY,TRBD2,TRBV4-3
AISETSGGAGNEQF,TRBD2,TRBV10-3
ASSEGQGSRPQH,.,TRBV2
ASSQDPTSSYEQY,.,TRBV4-3
ASSQDIAGGPHGELF,TRBD2,TRBV4-1
ASRPLADYNEQF,TRBD2,TRBV5-1
ATATGASNQPQH,.,TRBV7-8
ASRYRGSSYEQY,TRBD1,TRBV7-2
ASRTLQETQY,.,TRBV2
SVGSGGRDEQF,TRBD2,TRBV29-1
ASSSGQGREKLF,.,TRBV19
ASTMTGTTYNQPQH,TRBD1,TRBV5-8
ASTIGHRDKDGYT,.,TRBV21-1
ATSRDLAGGPLETQY,TRBD2,TRBV15
ASSQDKVRDSMNYGYT,.,TRBV4-1
ASSPGTGNTIY,.,TRBV10-1
ASSLGLAGGPTQETQY,TRBD2,TRBV5-6
ASSQEAGTSHGAEAF,.,TRBV4-3
ASSHPSGEAF,.,TRBV14
ASRDPGQKSSYNEQF,.,TRBV27
ASSRTGTPGAF,TRBD1,TRBV7-2
ASSSSGGLPTQY,.,TRBV2
ASSISQGNYGYT,.,TRBV19
ASTRDAETQY,.,TRBV21-1